This TCR beta chain was documented in a study of T cell repertoires in cytomegalovirus infection. Trimming stripped 1 base from V and 0 bases from J, with 13 bases between. Germline-derived CDR1 and CDR2 are LGHNT and FRNRAP. The CDR3 has 17 amino acids. TCRdb reanalysed the reads using MiXCR and keeps one entry per CDR3 protein. The sample has more than 45,000 distinct CDR3 sequences, about 33% seen once. A note on this clonotype: What it recognizes is unknown.

The chain has TRBV12-5 and TRBJ1-3, with D unresolved. The TCR comes from a human donor in good health (CMV status not recorded). Some clones in this sample may be carry-over from other donors' samples. The sample was PBMCs, sequenced either directly or after in vitro stimulation (not recorded which). CDR3 region: CASGLDLLTPSGNTIYF. CDR3 nucleotides: TGTGCTAGTGGTTTGGACCTCCTGACTCCCTCTGGAAACACCATATATTTT.